This T cell receptor (beta chain) was sequenced for a study of cytomegalovirus exposure and HLA in healthy donors (dated by TCRdb to about 2017). About the study as a whole: In an earlier analysis of 587 of the donors, 250 to 350 Gb of sequence data and approximately 120 million unique TCR beta sequences from about 190 million T cells were reported. High-throughput TCR immunosequencing, statistical association of individual TCRs with disease status, and machine learning were combined to predict cytomegalovirus infection status. Using immunosequencing, the study profiled T cell repertoires from about 620 subjects and related those repertoires to cytomegalovirus serostatus. Along with the approximately 600-subject first cohort, a separate validation cohort of over a hundred different subjects was used. HLA typing included class I and class II loci at four-digit resolution. Among under 450 genotyped donors of the cohort, an average of about 240,000 unique TCR beta nucleotide sequences were sequenced per donor, roughly a sixth of them non-productive. Rather than drawing on any new phenotypic data, the later analysis identified candidate immune exposures from TCR beta sequences and the way those sequences occurred across donors. Of the roughly 430 genotyped donors, roughly 85% fell in the genetic ancestry cluster associated with self-reported Caucasian donors. The number of typed donors differed by locus: roughly 629-630 for A, B, C, DRB1 and DQB1; 500 to 550 for DQA1; around 610 for DPA1; and approximately 450 for DPB1. A later analysis re-examined previously published TCR beta repertoires from 600 to 700 donors and added high-resolution HLA genotyping to investigate patterns of TCR occurrence. All discovery cohort repertoires had been generated using a single sequencing platform. Roughly 300 gigabases of sequencing data and approximately 93 million unique TCR sequences were included in an early release covering around 650 HLA-typed donors. The study aimed to test whether cataloging public T cell receptors could reveal signatures of past pathogen exposure. Because of strong linkage in the cohort, 5 or 6 DR-DQ haplotypes were treated as single units for association and clustering. An earlier analysis of around 580 of the donors used high-throughput TCR beta sequencing to judge whether each TCR beta V gene segment behaved as functional or pseudogenic. Donor age, sex, ethnicity and CMV serostatus were compiled alongside the repertoire data. Genome-wide SNP genotypes for about 65% of the roughly 700 donors were used in a later genetic analysis, which treated that subset as a discovery cohort. What the research found in general, with its limitations: Because some donors lacked HLA typing at each locus, the association tests relied only on the typed subset. A later analysis found that TCR association rates varied across HLA loci, with DRB1 alleles showing the most associated TCRs and HLA-C alleles the fewest. Linkage disequilibrium might explain the correlated functional status among segregating V segments, but an unknown experimental factor could not be ruled out. In vitro tests confirmed that a few of the cytomegalovirus-associated TCR beta chains recognize cytomegalovirus antigens. A cluster of highly shared sequence variants was judged likely to represent a technical artifact of the sequencing pipeline. A later genetic analysis associated a missense DCLRE1C variant with V-gene and J-gene trimming of TCR beta chains, and an independent cohort replicated the association. The earlier analysis of 450 to 700 of the donors excluded some 15 rarely observed V segments, including chromosome 9 orphons, because counts were too low. Assigning TCR associations to individual alleles was difficult when HLA alleles, especially DR and DQ, strongly co-occurred. Across donors, most TCR sequences were observed very rarely, whereas some public TCRs were present in many individuals. Roughly uniform sequencing depth across donors was assumed in presence/absence analyses, although this assumption may not hold. Several of the top co-occurrence clusters appeared to be linked to parvovirus B19, influenza, CMV and Epstein-Barr virus, according to a later analysis. According to the authors, the approach could potentially be generalized to other disease states and immunological phenotypes. Only TCR beta chains were sequenced in this cohort, and the absence of alpha or paired-chain data limited detectable features. Because the 87-base-pair reads could not distinguish some IMGT-functional V segments, including TRBV6-2 and TRBV6-3, those segments were excluded. According to a later analysis, most CMV-associated TCR beta chains appeared to be HLA-restricted, and the HLA associations seemed to be driven largely by CMV exposure. A later analysis found that HLA-associated TCR beta chains were more clonally expanded and had lower generation probabilities than equally common non-associated chains. A later genetic analysis reported fewer N-insertions in productive TCRs among donors in an Asian-associated ancestry cluster than the roughly 700-donor mean. A later analysis associated 17,000 or so TCR beta sequences with specific HLA alleles at a false discovery rate of 0.05. A further reported finding was that TCR beta sequences accurately predicted the HLA-A and HLA-B alleles for most subjects in the first cohort. In both the original and validation cohorts, the classifier was reported to diagnose cytomegalovirus status with high specificity and sensitivity. For the cohort, immune exposure information was limited to CMV serostatus. Broadly in line with IMGT annotations, most TCR beta V segments showed up in productive rearrangements about 90% or about 30% of the time in an earlier analysis of approximately 640 of the donors. In the study, 150 to 200 TCR beta chains were listed as associated with cytomegalovirus.

From its cysteine to its phenylalanine, the CDR3 spans 19 amino acids. The DNA shown is the 57-base CDR3, in frame from base 1. The cohort consisted of fewer than 700 healthy bone marrow donors. At the time of sampling, every cohort member was nominally healthy, though immune exposures that went unrecorded were likely present. The donor tested CMV seronegative and was one of the 352 seronegative cohort members. Each donor provided a peripheral blood sample, and peripheral blood mononuclear cells were used for TCR beta sequencing. The Qiagen DNeasy Blood Extraction Kit was used to extract genomic DNA from the blood cell samples. Comments on this clone: Its antigen has not been determined. Base quality data are lacking; no much larger clone is found one base away.

The receptor library was made with the immunoSEQ multiplex PCR assay. The multiplex PCR relied on a mix of 60 forward primers for TCR Vbeta segments and 13 reverse primers for TCR Jbeta segments. A multiplex PCR assay on genomic DNA amplified the CDR3 region of rearranged TCR beta genes. The amplified TCR beta libraries were sequenced on the Illumina HiSeq System as 87-base-pair reads. The study's own analysis went as follows. A later analysis tallied 75 million to 95 million unique TCR beta chains across the 600 to 700 repertoires, and some 10 million of those chains were shared by two or more donors. To remove PCR and sequencing errors, raw reads were error-corrected and collapsed into unique sequences using a nearest-neighbor algorithm that merged closely related sequences. V, D and J gene segments were assigned by aligning CDR3 sequences to IMGT reference sequences. For a sequence to be retained, a match of at least six nucleotides was required to both a V gene segment and a J gene segment. Rearrangements were classified as productive when the CDR3 lacked stop codons and remained in frame with V and J, and all other rearrangements were classified as non-productive. CDR3 was defined by IMGT convention, running from the second conserved V-encoded cysteine to the conserved J-encoded phenylalanine. In an earlier analysis of around 570 of the donors, sequences lacking an unambiguous match to a single V gene segment were excluded. In an earlier analysis of roughly 500 of the donors, V segments were called functional above 56.7% productive rearrangements and were called segregating when the between-donor standard deviation exceeded 5%. A statistical classification framework was built to diagnose cytomegalovirus status from the catalog of TCR beta chain sequences. A later analysis assigned V and J genes by comparing TCR nucleotide sequences with IMGT/GENE-DB human TR gene sequences. Using the TCRdist pipeline, a later analysis assigned CDR3 sequences along with most-parsimonious VDJ recombination scenarios. In a later analysis, each TCR beta chain was defined by its CDR3 amino acid sequence together with its V-gene family, and reads lacking a unique V-gene family were excluded. A later analysis removed 500 to 650 highly shared, low-generation-probability nucleotide sequences to deal with suspected cross-contamination and a sequencing artifact. For each public chain, a later analysis derived a clonal expansion index from normalized ranks of inferred template counts within each repertoire. In a later analysis, generation probabilities were computed using a VDJ recombination model fitted to out-of-frame rearrangements, and the results were checked against IGoR. In a later analysis, TCR-TCR, TCR-HLA and TCR-CMV co-occurrence was scored with hypergeometric tests, and a repertoire-size bias correction was applied to TCR pairs. False discovery rates were estimated in a later analysis by permuting HLA or CMV assignments 20 times. A later analysis grouped co-occurring TCRs with DBSCAN, adding TCRdist sequence similarity when clustering within HLA-allele-positive subsets. Co-occurrence clustering excluded repertoires with fewer than 30,000 or more than 120,000 public chains, plus five with anomalous nucleotide sharing. Drawn from immuneACCESS, this table holds only the in-frame rearrangements with V and J called that TCRdb kept. Clones are partly lost; checked studies trace under half to an unresolved V gene and leave the rest unexplained. The D gene and trimming were derived from the DNA, and the V and J assignments and clone size from that table. Recorded for this sample are approximately 140,000 clones; more than 75% of them occurred a single time. The ten biggest clones cover approximately 2% of the sample.

The sequence was obtained from a man aged 35-49 years in good health and CMV-seronegative. The material sequenced was PBMCs. The chain employs TRBV21-1 and TRBJ2-5; the table calls TRBD1, which could not be checked here. TRBV21-1 is shown as a pseudogene. The DNA sequence is as follows: TGTGCCAGCAGCAGACGTCCCGGGACAGGGGCCGGCGGCCAAGAGACCCAGTACTTC. Translated, it gives CASSRRPGTGAGGQETQYF.